This note documents a single TCR beta chain sequence. This record comes from a study of blood T cell repertoires in COVID-19. On the study more broadly: Samples representing acute and convalescent COVID-19 were sourced from the United States, Italy and Spain. T cells, B-cell-depleted T cells, or PBMCs provided the cDNA or gDNA that served as material.

V trimming: 6 bases; J trimming: 5 bases; junction bases outside the gene matches: 13. The CDR3 sequence is 16 residues long. Germline CDR1 is LGHNA and CDR2 is YSLEER. The method was immunoSEQ multiplex PCR; TCRdb's version includes in-frame clones alone and lacks a portion of them. The sample consists of 90,000 to 100,000 clones, roughly nine tenths of them appearing once. The sequence came from a man aged 50-59 years with acute or convalescent COVID-19. This sequence joins TRBV4-3 and TRBJ2-5, with 9 bases that match TRBD1. The source material was peripheral blood. The CDR3 loop is CASRPSAQGAGETQYF. In nucleotides, the CDR3 is TGCGCCAGCAGACCCAGCGCACAGGGGGCCGGGGAGACCCAGTACTTC.